The rows below give T cell receptor beta chains drawn from one sample of a study of cytomegalovirus exposure and HLA in healthy donors. The assay was immunoSEQ multiplex PCR, and TCRdb's table has in-frame clones only and misses some. The repertoire holds more than 110,000 clones, with approximately 70% as singletons. The sequencing input was PBMCs. The receptor set was obtained from a woman in her sixties or seventies in good health and CMV-seropositive. The CDR3 runs from the conserved cysteine through the conserved F or W. The D gene is left open where the match is weak. Only part of the rows carry a size: once, few, many, or a class if the clone is expanded.

abundance: .
d_gene: TRBD2
j_gene: TRBJ2-2
v_gene: TRBV5-1
CDR3nt: TGCGCCAGCAGCTTGGTGCTAGCGGGAGGGCCGGCCGGGGAGCTGTTTTTT
CDR3aa: CASSLVLAGGPAGELFF

abundance: .
d_gene: .
j_gene: TRBJ2-6
v_gene: TRBV30
CDR3nt: TGTGCCTGGAGTGTACGGATACAGTCTGGGGCCAACGTCCTGACTTTC
CDR3aa: CAWSVRIQSGANVLTF

abundance: .
d_gene: .
j_gene: TRBJ1-2
v_gene: TRBV5-1
CDR3nt: TGCGCCAGCAGCTGGGGAGGGGCAGGGGTCGGCTACACCTTC
CDR3aa: CASSWGGAGVGYTF

abundance: .
d_gene: TRBD1
j_gene: TRBJ1-2
v_gene: TRBV28
CDR3nt: TGTGCCAGCAGCTGGACAGGGGGTAACTATGGCTACACCTTC
CDR3aa: CASSWTGGNYGYTF

abundance: .
d_gene: TRBD1
j_gene: TRBJ2-5
v_gene: TRBV29-1
CDR3nt: TGCAGCGGTAGGACAGGACAAGAGACCCAGTACTTC
CDR3aa: CSGRTGQETQYF

abundance: few
d_gene: .
j_gene: TRBJ2-4
v_gene: TRBV9
CDR3nt: TGTGCCAGCAGCCCGCGTGGTGGGAGCAAAAACATTCAGTACTTC
CDR3aa: CASSPRGGSKNIQYF

abundance: few
d_gene: .
j_gene: TRBJ2-7
v_gene: TRBV6-4
CDR3nt: TGTGCCAGGGAGGGCCAAGGACCGGGACAGAGTTACGAGCAGTACTTC
CDR3aa: CAREGQGPGQSYEQYF

abundance: few
d_gene: TRBD1
j_gene: TRBJ1-4
v_gene: TRBV5-1
CDR3nt: TGCGCCAGCAGCCCCGCGGGACAGGGTGGCGAAAAACTGTTTTTT
CDR3aa: CASSPAGQGGEKLFF

abundance: few
d_gene: .
j_gene: TRBJ2-3
v_gene: TRBV15
CDR3nt: TGTGCCACCAGCCCCGGGATTGCCCGTTTAACGCCAGATACGCAGTATTTT
CDR3aa: CATSPGIARLTPDTQYF

abundance: .
d_gene: TRBD1
j_gene: TRBJ1-1
v_gene: TRBV28
CDR3nt: TGTGCCAGCAGGGGGACAGACTGGGCTGAAGCTTTCTTT
CDR3aa: CASRGTDWAEAFF

abundance: .
d_gene: .
j_gene: TRBJ1-5
v_gene: TRBV12-5
CDR3nt: TGTGCTAGTGGTCCGCGACAGGTCAACAATCAGCCCCAGCATTTT
CDR3aa: CASGPRQVNNQPQHF

abundance: once
d_gene: TRBD1
j_gene: TRBJ1-2
v_gene: TRBV30
CDR3nt: TGTGCCTGGAGTTATACCGGGACAGGGGGCGCGGGAGGCTACACCTTC
CDR3aa: CAWSYTGTGGAGGYTF

abundance: .
d_gene: TRBD1
j_gene: TRBJ1-2
v_gene: TRBV2
CDR3nt: TGTGCCAGCAGTGAAGGACAGGGGACGAGGAATGGCTACACCTTC
CDR3aa: CASSEGQGTRNGYTF

abundance: .
d_gene: TRBD2
j_gene: TRBJ2-5
v_gene: TRBV6-1
CDR3nt: TGTGCCAGCAACCGGTTCCGGCGGGAGCCTGCCCAGTACTTC
CDR3aa: CASNRFRREPAQYF

abundance: few
d_gene: .
j_gene: TRBJ2-2
v_gene: TRBV9
CDR3nt: TGTGCCAGCAGCGGGGGGGGGCGCACCGGGGAGCTGTTTTTT
CDR3aa: CASSGGGRTGELFF

abundance: .
d_gene: .
j_gene: TRBJ2-6
v_gene: TRBV28
CDR3nt: TGTGCCAGCAGTCTTATACCGACAGGCGTGACCTCTGGGGCCAACGTCCTGACTTTC
CDR3aa: CASSLIPTGVTSGANVLTF

abundance: .
d_gene: .
j_gene: TRBJ2-2
v_gene: TRBV5-1
CDR3nt: TGCGCCAGCAGCTTGGTAGCAGAGAACACCGGGGAGCTGTTTTTT
CDR3aa: CASSLVAENTGELFF